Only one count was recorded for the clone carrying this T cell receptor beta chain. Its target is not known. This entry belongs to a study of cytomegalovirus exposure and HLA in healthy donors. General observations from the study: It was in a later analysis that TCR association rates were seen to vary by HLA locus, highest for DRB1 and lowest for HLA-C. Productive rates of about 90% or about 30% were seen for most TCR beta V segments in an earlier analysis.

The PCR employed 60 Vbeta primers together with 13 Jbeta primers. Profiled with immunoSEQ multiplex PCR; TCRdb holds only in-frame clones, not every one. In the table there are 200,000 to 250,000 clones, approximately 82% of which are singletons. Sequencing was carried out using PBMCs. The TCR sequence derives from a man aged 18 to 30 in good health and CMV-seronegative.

DNA for the CDR3: TGTGCCAGCAGCGTCCGGGACAGGGTGTTAAATCAGCCCCAGCATTTT. It translates to CASSVRDRVLNQPQHF. The gene calls are TRBV9 and TRBJ1-5; the match to TRBD1 covers 9 bases. This CDR3 has 16 amino acids. V lost 2 bases and J lost 4; bases outside the gene matches: 7. Germline V gene lookup returns CDR1 SGDLS and CDR2 YYNGEE.